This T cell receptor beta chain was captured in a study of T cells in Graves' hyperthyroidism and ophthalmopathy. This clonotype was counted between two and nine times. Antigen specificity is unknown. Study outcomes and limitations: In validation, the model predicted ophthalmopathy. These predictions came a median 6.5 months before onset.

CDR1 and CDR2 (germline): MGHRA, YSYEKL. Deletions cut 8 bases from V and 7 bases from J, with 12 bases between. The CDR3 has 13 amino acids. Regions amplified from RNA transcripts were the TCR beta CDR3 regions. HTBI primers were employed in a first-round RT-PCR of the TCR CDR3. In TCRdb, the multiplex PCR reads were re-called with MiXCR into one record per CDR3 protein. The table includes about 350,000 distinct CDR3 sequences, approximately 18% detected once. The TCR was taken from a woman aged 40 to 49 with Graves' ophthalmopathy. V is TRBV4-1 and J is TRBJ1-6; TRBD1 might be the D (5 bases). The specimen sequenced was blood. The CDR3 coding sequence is TGCGCCAGCGCCGGGGCTCGCAATTCACCCCTCCACTTT. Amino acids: CASAGARNSPLHF.